The 23 T cell receptor beta chains listed next were all sequenced from one sample in a study of neurological immune-mediated disorders. TCRdb re-derived calls from the 5' RACE reads in MiXCR, one entry per CDR3 protein. The sample lists about 50,000 distinct CDR3 sequences, 15% to 20% seen once, with 4% to 5.5% in the top ten. Sequenced sample: PBMCs. The origin of the receptors is a man aged 60 to 75 in good health.

This clonotype was counted ten times or more. This chain connects TRBV20-1 to TRBJ2-7; the D is unclear. V gave up 5 bases and J gave up 0 bases, with 14 bases separating them. Germline assignment: CDR1 DFQATT and CDR2 SNEGSKA (reference sequence). This CDR3 contains 14 residues. The chain's CDR3 is CSASWSANSYEQYF. Here the CDR3 DNA reads TGCAGTGCTTCGTGGAGCGCGAACTCCTACGAGCAGTACTTC.

In this sample, this clonotype turned up many times. The chain joins TRBV29-1 to TRBJ1-2, with D hard to call. V lost 3 bases and J lost 8, with 10 bases in between. The CDR3 extends over 11 amino acids. CDR1 SQVTM and CDR2 ANQGSEA come from the germline V gene. In DNA form, the CDR3 reads TGCAGCGTTGAGGAAGGATTGGGCTACACCTTC. It codes for CSVEEGLGYTF.

In its sample, this clonotype was seen a few times. J is TRBJ1-5 and V is TRBV19; D call uncertain. The CDR3 extends over 14 amino acids. In germline, CDR1 is LNHDA, CDR2 SQIVND (reference sequence). Trimming removed 4 bases from V and 5 bases from J, with 12 bases in between. CDR3 bases: TGTGCCAGTAGTACCTCGAGGGCGGATCAGCCCCAGCATTTT. This codes for CASSTSRADQPQHF.

In this sample, this clonotype turned up many times. The rearrangement uses TRBV4-1 and TRBJ2-1; D remains unclear. Germline values: CDR1 MGHRA, CDR2 YSYEKL. Trimming removed 0 bases at V and 0 bases at J, with 12 bases between. The CDR3 length is 17 residues. CDR3 sequence: CASSQDPTASSYNEQFF. The DNA for the CDR3 is TGCGCCAGCAGCCAAGACCCGACTGCCAGCTCCTACAATGAGCAGTTCTTC.

This clonotype was observed at least ten times. This chain links TRBV4-3 with TRBJ2-7; a weak D match, TRBD2 (5 bases). Germline V gene lookup returns CDR1 LGHNA and CDR2 YSLEER. This CDR3 comprises 17 residues. The ends were cut back, 4 bases at V and 1 base at J, with 20 bases in the middle. CDR3 DNA sequence: TGCGCCAGCAGCCCTCCCGTACTAGGGCGAATGTCCTACGAGCAGTACTTC. It yields the protein CASSPPVLGRMSYEQYF.

This clonotype was observed many times. This chain uses TRBV5-5 with TRBJ2-5, with D possibly being TRBD1 (6 bases). V shed 5 bases and J shed 2 bases, with 13 bases lying between them. Germline values: CDR1 SGHKS, CDR2 YYEKEE (reference sequence). The CDR3 is made up of 14 amino acids. CDR3 coding DNA: TGTGCCAGCAGTTTGCGGCAGGGGCAAGAGACCCAGTACTTC. Protein sequence: CASSLRQGQETQYF.

This clonotype has ten or more counts. The rearrangement uses TRBV5-1 and TRBJ1-1, with TRBD1 identical over 7 bases. The junction had 11 bases not matched to a gene; V was cut back by 4 bases and J by 5 bases. Per the germline V gene, CDR1 is SGHRS and CDR2 is YFSETQ. This CDR3 is built from 15 residues. CDR3 residues: CASSVKQGRVTEAFF. CDR3 nucleotide sequence: TGCGCCAGCAGCGTTAAACAGGGGCGGGTTACTGAAGCTTTCTTT.

This clonotype has only a few counts. V gene TRBV3-1 combines with J gene TRBJ1-5; D unclear. Germline V gives CDR1 LGHDT, CDR2 YNNKEL (reference sequence). This CDR3 region has 16 residues. With 4 bases removed from V and 2 bases from J, the gap between germline ends came to 15 bases. The CDR3 DNA reads TGTGCCAGCAGCCCCCAGGCAGGTCTGGGCAATCAGCCCCAGCATTTT. It is translated as CASSPQAGLGNQPQHF.

At least ten counts were recorded for this clonotype. The chain carries TRBV12-3 or TRBV12-4 and TRBJ1-5; D unclear. The CDR3 contains 14 residues. Trimming left V 1 base short and J 3 bases short, with 7 bases between. The CDR3 region has the DNA TGTGCCAGCAGTTTAGGAGGGTACAATCAGCCCCAGCATTTT. Its translation is CASSLGGYNQPQHF.

The J gene is TRBJ2-1, the V gene TRBV6-5; 8 bases line up with TRBD2. The germline gives CDR1 MNHEY, CDR2 SVGAGI. The CDR3 extends over 15 amino acids. Losses at the gene ends were 6 bases for V and 0 bases for J; bases not matched to a gene: 4. Here the CDR3 reads CASRPGTSSYNEQFF. Here the CDR3 DNA reads TGTGCCAGCAGACCCGGGACTAGCTCCTACAATGAGCAGTTCTTC.

Many counts were recorded for this clonotype. V is TRBV20-1 and J is TRBJ1-2, with D possibly being TRBD1 (5 bases). In germline, CDR1 is DFQATT, CDR2 SNEGSKA (reference sequence). Between the trimmed V and J ends, which lost 2 bases and 7 bases, there was a span of 17 bases. CDR3 size: 14 residues. The CDR3: CSARRAGLVLGYTF. CDR3 DNA sequence: TGCAGTGCTAGAAGGGCAGGGTTGGTACTTGGCTACACCTTC.

This clonotype has just a few counts. The J gene is TRBJ2-5, the V gene TRBV4-2, with 9 bases fitting TRBD2. CDR3 length: 15 residues. CDR1 LGHNA and CDR2 YNFKEQ come from the germline V gene. V shed 2 bases, J shed 4 bases, and the junction held 5 bases outside the gene matches. CDR3 loop: CASSQIAGVGETQYF. CDR3 in DNA: TGTGCCAGCAGCCAAATAGCGGGAGTCGGAGAGACCCAGTACTTC.

This clonotype showed up many times. This chain links TRBV12-3 or TRBV12-4 with TRBJ2-5; perhaps TRBD2 as D (7 bases). The CDR3 has 15 residues. V was trimmed by 3 bases and J by 1 base, leaving 12 bases between them. The CDR3 nucleotides are TGTGCCAGCAGTTTCCGGGGAGGGGGCCAAGAGACCCAGTACTTC. The encoded protein is CASSFRGGGQETQYF.

V is TRBV5-1 and J is TRBJ1-3; D uncertain. Germline assignment: CDR1 SGHRS and CDR2 YFSETQ. V shed 0 bases and J shed 6 bases, with 10 bases lying between them. CDR3 length: 14 residues. CDR3 protein: CASSLGLAENTIYF. CDR3 coding DNA: TGCGCCAGCAGCTTGGGGCTCGCGGAAAACACCATATATTTT.

J is TRBJ1-2 and V is TRBV28, with D uncertain. The CDR3 has 11 amino acids. Germline V lookup: CDR1 MDHEN, CDR2 SYDVKM. The V end was cut by 7 bases, the J end by 7 bases, with 10 bases between. In DNA form, the CDR3 reads TGTGCCAGCAACGGGGTTGGTGGCTACACCTTC. This gives the protein CASNGVGGYTF.

Many counts were recorded for this clonotype. This chain joins TRBV7-2 and TRBJ2-5; 8 bases map to TRBD1. CDR1 SGHTA and CDR2 FQGNSA come from the germline V gene. With V trimmed by 5 bases and J by 5 bases, 10 bases remained unmatched. CDR3 length: 15 residues. CDR3 nucleotide sequence: TGTGCCAGCAGCGCCCGACAGGGGATGAGGGAGACCCAGTACTTC. Protein product: CASSARQGMRETQYF.

This chain links TRBV24-1 with TRBJ1-1, with TRBD1 matching over 8 bases. J lost 7 bases, V lost 2 bases, and 8 bases had no gene match. Germline CDR1 is KGHDR and CDR2 is SFDVKD. CDR3 length: 15 residues. As DNA, the CDR3 is TGTGCCACCAGTGATTCGGGACAGGTCACCCATGAAGCTTTCTTT. It specifies CATSDSGQVTHEAFF.

The table lists this clonotype with a few counts. The chain joins TRBV11-2 to TRBJ2-1, with D perhaps TRBD2 (5 bases). CDR3 length: 14 amino acids. Trimming removed 0 bases at V and 8 bases at J, with 11 bases between. The germline gives CDR1 SGHAT, CDR2 FQNNGV. CDR3 in DNA: TGTGCCAGCAGCTTAGAGCGGCTAGCTTATGAGCAGTTCTTC. It translates to CASSLERLAYEQFF.

This clonotype was recorded many times. V is TRBV7-2 and J is TRBJ1-5, with D perhaps TRBD1 (5 bases). CDR3 length: 13 amino acids. Germline CDR1 reads SGHTA; CDR2 reads FQGNSA. Trimming pared 3 bases from V and 5 bases from J, leaving 8 bases between. This CDR3 reads CASSLGRYQPQHF. The DNA for the CDR3 is TGTGCCAGCAGCTTGGGGCGTTATCAGCCCCAGCATTTT.

This clonotype was found many times. The chain couples TRBV10-3 to TRBJ2-7, with 7 positions matching TRBD2. Germline V gene lookup returns CDR1 ENHRY and CDR2 SYGVKD. The CDR3 consists of 14 residues. Unmatched junction bases numbered 9, after V lost 6 bases and J lost 4 bases. The chain's CDR3 is CAIRSSGQLYEQYF. The CDR3 bases are TGTGCCATCAGATCTAGCGGACAACTTTACGAGCAGTACTTC.

V is TRBV20-1 and J is TRBJ1-2, with D uncertain. The CDR3 extends over 13 amino acids. Trimming removed 6 bases from V and 0 bases from J, with 11 bases in between. The germline gives CDR1 DFQATT, CDR2 SNEGSKA (reference sequence). The CDR3 protein is CSARNGANYGYTF. The CDR3, as DNA: TGCAGTGCCCGCAACGGGGCTAACTATGGCTACACCTTC.

The table lists this clonotype with many counts. The chain joins TRBV6-5 to TRBJ1-2; 7 nucleotides match TRBD1. Germline V lookup: CDR1 MNHEY, CDR2 SVGAGI. The CDR3 totals 14 residues. Losses at the gene ends were 4 bases for V and 5 bases for J; bases not matched to a gene: 7. The CDR3 here is CASSFDRAPYGYTF. The CDR3 DNA is TGTGCCAGCAGTTTCGACAGGGCTCCATATGGCTACACCTTC.

This chain uses TRBV6-5 with TRBJ1-1; the D is unclear. Per the germline V gene, CDR1 is MNHEY and CDR2 is SVGAGI. V shed 5 bases and J shed 7 bases, with 17 bases lying between them. The CDR3 is 14 amino acids. In DNA form, the CDR3 reads TGTGCCAGCAGTGAGGGAAATTCGCCCGGTGAAGCTTTCTTT. Amino acid sequence: CASSEGNSPGEAFF.